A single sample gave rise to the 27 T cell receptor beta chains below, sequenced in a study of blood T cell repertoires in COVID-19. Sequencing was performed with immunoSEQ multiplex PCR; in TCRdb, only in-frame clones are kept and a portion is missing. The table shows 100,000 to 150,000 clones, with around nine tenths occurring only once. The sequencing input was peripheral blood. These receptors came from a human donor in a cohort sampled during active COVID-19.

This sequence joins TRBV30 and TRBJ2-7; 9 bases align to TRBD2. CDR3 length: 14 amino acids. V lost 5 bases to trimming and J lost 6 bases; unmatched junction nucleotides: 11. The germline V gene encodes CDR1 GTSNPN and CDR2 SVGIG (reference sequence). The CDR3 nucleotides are TGTGCCTGGTCTCCGGGACTAGCAGGTTCCGAGCAGTACTTC. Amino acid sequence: CAWSPGLAGSEQYF.

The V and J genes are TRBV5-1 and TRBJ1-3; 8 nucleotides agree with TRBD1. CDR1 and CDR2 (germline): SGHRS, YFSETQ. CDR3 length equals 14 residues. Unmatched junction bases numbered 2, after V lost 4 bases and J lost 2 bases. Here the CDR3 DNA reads TGCGCCAGCAGCCTGGACAGGGCTGGAAACACCATATATTTT. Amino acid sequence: CASSLDRAGNTIYF. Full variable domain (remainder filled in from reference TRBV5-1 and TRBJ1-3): KAGVTQTPRYLIKTRGQQVTLSCSPISGHRSVSWYQQTPGQGLQFLFEYFSETQRNKGNFPGRFSGRQFSNSRSEMNVSTLELGDSALYLCASSLDRAGNTIYFGEGSWLTVV.

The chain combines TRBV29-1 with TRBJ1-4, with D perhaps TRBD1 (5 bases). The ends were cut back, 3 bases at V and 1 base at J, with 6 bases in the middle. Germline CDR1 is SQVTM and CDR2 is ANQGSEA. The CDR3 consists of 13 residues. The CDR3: CSVEGGTNEKLFF. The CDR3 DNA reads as TGCAGCGTTGAGGGGGGAACTAATGAAAAACTGTTTTTT. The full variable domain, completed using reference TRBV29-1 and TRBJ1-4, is SAVISQKPSRDICQRGTSLTIQCQVDSQVTMMFWYRQQPGQSLTLIATANQGSEATYESGFVIDKFPISRPNLTFSTLTVSNMSPEDSSIYLCSVEGGTNEKLFFGSGTQLSVL.

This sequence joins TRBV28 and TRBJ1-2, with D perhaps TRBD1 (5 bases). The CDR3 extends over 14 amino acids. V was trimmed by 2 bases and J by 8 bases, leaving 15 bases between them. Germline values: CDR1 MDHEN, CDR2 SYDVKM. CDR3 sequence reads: CASSLVREARGYTF. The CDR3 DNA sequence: TGTGCCAGCAGTTTAGTCAGGGAGGCGCGGGGCTACACCTTC.

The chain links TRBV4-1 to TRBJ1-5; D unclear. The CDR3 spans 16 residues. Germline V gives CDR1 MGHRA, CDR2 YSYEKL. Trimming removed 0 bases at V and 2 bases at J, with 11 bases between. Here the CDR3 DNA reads TGCGCCAGCAGCCAAGATGGAGGGATCGGCAATCAGCCCCAGCATTTT. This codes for CASSQDGGIGNQPQHF.

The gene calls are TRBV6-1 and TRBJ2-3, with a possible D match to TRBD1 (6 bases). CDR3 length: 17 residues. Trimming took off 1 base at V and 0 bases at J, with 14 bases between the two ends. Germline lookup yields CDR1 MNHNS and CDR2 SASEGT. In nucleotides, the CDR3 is TGTGCCAGCAGTGAAGTTCCTCAGGGGCGTAGCACAGATACGCAGTATTTT. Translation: CASSEVPQGRSTDTQYF.

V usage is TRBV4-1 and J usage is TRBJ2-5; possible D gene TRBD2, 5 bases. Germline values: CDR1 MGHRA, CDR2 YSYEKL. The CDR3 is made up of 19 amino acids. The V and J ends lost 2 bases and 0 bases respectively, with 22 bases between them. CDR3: CASSQYPSTKSGYQETQYF. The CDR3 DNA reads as TGCGCCAGCAGCCAATATCCTAGCACCAAAAGTGGGTACCAAGAGACCCAGTACTTC.

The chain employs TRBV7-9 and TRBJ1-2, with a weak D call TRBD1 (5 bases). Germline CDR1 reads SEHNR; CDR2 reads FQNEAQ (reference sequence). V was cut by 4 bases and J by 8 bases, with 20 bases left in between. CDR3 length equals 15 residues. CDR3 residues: CASSSKLRAGIGYTF. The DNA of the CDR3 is TGTGCCAGCAGCTCCAAATTAAGGGCAGGGATAGGCTACACCTTC.

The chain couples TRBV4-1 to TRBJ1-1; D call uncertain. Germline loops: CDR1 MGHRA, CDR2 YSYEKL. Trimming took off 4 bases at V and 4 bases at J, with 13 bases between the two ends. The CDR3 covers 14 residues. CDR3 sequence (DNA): TGCGCCAGCAGCCGTCGGGAGGTCAGCACTGAAGCTTTCTTT. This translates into CASSRREVSTEAFF.

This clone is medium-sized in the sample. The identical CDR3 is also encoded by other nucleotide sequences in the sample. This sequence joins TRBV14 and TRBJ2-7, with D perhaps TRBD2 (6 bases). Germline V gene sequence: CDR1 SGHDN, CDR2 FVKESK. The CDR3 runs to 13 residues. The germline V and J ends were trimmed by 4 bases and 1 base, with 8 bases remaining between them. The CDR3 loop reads CASSLGTSYEQYF. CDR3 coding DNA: TGTGCCAGCAGCCTAGGGACTTCCTACGAGCAGTACTTC.

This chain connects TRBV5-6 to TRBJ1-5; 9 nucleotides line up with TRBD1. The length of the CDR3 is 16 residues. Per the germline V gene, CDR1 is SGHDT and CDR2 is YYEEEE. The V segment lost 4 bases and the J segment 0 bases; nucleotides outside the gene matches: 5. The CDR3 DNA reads TGTGCCAGCAGCCGGGGGACAGGGAATAGCAATCAGCCCCAGCATTTT. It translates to CASSRGTGNSNQPQHF. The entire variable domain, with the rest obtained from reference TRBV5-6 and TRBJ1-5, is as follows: DAGVTQSPTHLIKTRGQQVTLRCSPKSGHDTVSWYQQALGQGPQFIFQYYEEEERQRGNFPDRFSGHQFPNYSSELNVNALLLGDSALYLCASSRGTGNSNQPQHFGDGTRLSIL.

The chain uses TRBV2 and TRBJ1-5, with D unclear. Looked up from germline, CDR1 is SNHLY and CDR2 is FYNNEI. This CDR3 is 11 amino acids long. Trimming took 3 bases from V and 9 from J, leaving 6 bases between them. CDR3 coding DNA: TGTGCCAGCAGTGAGCGGGGGCCCCAGCATTTT. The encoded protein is CASSERGPQHF.

For the CDR3, the DNA is TGTGCCAGCAGCCCAGCCGCCAGCGGGGTATTTTCACCCCTCCACTTT. It yields the protein CASSPAASGVFSPLHF. This chain connects TRBV7-2 to TRBJ1-6, with no clear D. This CDR3 region has 16 residues. The V end was cut by 5 bases, the J end by 9 bases, with 20 bases between. Germline values: CDR1 SGHTA, CDR2 FQGNSA. Full variable domain (remainder filled in from reference TRBV7-2 and TRBJ1-6): GAGVSQSPSNKVTEKGKDVELRCDPISGHTALYWYRQSLGQGLEFLIYFQGNSAPDKSGLPSDRFSAERTGGSVSTLTIQRTQQEDSAVYLCASSPAASGVFSPLHFGNGTRLTVT.

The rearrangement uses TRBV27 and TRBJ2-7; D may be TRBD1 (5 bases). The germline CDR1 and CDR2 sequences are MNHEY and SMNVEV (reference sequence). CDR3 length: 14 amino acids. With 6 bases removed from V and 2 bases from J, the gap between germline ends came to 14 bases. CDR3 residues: CASSYNYRTYEQYF. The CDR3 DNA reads TGTGCCAGCAGCTATAATTACAGGACCTACGAGCAGTACTTC.

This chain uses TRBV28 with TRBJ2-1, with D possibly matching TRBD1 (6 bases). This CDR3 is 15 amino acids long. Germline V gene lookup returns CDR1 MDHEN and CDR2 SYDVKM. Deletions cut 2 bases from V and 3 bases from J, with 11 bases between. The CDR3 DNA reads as TGTGCCAGCAGTTTACAGGGGCGTTTCTACAATGAGCAGTTCTTC. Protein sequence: CASSLQGRFYNEQFF.

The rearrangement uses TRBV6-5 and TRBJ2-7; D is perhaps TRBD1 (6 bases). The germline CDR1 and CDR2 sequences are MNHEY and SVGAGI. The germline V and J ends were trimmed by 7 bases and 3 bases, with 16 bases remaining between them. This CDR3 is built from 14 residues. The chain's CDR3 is CASTIWGQGYEQYF. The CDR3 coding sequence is TGTGCCAGCACCATTTGGGGACAAGGCTACGAGCAGTACTTC.

The CDR3 nucleotides are TGTGCTAGTGGAAAGGCGGCAGGGGGCGGGGTGAACACTGAAGCTTTCTTT. It codes for CASGKAAGGGVNTEAFF. This chain uses TRBV12-5 with TRBJ1-1; the match to TRBD1 covers 8 bases. The CDR3 extends over 17 amino acids. The V gene end was trimmed by 6 bases and the J gene end by 0 bases; junction bases not matched to a gene: 12. The germline V gene encodes CDR1 LGHNT and CDR2 FRNRAP. Full variable domain (remainder filled in from reference TRBV12-5 and TRBJ1-1): DARVTQTPRHKVTEMGQEVTMRCQPILGHNTVFWYRQTMMQGLELLAYFRNRAPLDDSGMPKDRFSAEMPDATLATLKIQPSEPRDSAVYFCASGKAAGGGVNTEAFFGQGTRLTVV.

This CDR3 is CASSLTSGRRETQYF. The CDR3, as DNA: TGTGCCAGCAGCCTTACTAGCGGGAGACGAGAGACCCAGTACTTC. The rearrangement links TRBV3-1 (or the pseudogene TRBV3-2) to TRBJ2-5; 11 bases align to TRBD2. The V and J ends lost 4 bases and 4 bases, in that order; junction bases with no gene match: 5. Germline loops: CDR1 LGHDT, CDR2 YNNKEL (reference sequence). The CDR3 is 15 residues long.

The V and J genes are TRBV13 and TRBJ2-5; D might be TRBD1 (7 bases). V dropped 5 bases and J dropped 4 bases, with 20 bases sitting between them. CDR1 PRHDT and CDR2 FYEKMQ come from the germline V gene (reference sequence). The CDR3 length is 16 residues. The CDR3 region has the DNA TGTGCCAGCAGCGCGGGACCGCAGGGGGAAGGAGAGACCCAGTACTTC. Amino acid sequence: CASSAGPQGEGETQYF.

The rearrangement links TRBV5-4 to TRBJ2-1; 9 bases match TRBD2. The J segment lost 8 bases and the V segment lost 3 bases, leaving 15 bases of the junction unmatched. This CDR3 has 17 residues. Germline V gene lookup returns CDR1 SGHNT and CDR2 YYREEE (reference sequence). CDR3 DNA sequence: TGTGCCAGCAGCTCCGGGGGGTTGCGGGGGGGCGACCATGAGCAGTTCTTC. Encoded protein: CASSSGGLRGGDHEQFF.

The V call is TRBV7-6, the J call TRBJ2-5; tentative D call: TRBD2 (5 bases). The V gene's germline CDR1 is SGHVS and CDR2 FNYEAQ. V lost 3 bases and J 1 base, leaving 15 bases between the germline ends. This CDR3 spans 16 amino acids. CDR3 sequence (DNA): TGTGCCAGCAGCTTGGTTGGTAATGCGGGCCAAGAGACCCAGTACTTC. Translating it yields CASSLVGNAGQETQYF.

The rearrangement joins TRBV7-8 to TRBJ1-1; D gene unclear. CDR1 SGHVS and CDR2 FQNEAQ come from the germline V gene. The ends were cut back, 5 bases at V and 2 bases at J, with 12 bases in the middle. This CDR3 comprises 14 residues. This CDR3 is CASSLHRGNTEAFF. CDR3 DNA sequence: TGTGCCAGCAGCCTCCACCGGGGAAACACTGAAGCTTTCTTT.

The chain's CDR3 is CASSQPTGDYGYTF. DNA for the CDR3: TGTGCCAGCAGCCAACCCACAGGGGACTATGGCTACACCTTC. V is TRBV5-8 and J is TRBJ1-2, with 7 positions matching TRBD1. This CDR3 comprises 14 residues. Trimming took 4 bases from V and 3 from J; bases not matched to a gene: 6. Germline V lookup: CDR1 SGHTS, CDR2 YDEGEE.

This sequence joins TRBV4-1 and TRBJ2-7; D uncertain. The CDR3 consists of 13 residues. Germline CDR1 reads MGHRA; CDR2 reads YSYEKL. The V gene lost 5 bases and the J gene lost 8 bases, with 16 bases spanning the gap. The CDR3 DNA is TGCGCCAGCAGCTCAAGCGATGGGTTAAAGCAGTACTTC. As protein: CASSSSDGLKQYF.

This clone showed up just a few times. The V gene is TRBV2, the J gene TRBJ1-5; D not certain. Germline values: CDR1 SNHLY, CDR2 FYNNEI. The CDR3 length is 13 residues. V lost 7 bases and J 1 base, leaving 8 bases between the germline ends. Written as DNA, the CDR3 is TGTGCCAGCAACGGGAGAAGCAATCAGCCCCAGCATTTT. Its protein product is CASNGRSNQPQHF.

This CDR3 is CARSLWAGPETQYF. The CDR3 region has the DNA TGTGCCAGAAGCTTGTGGGCAGGGCCTGAGACCCAGTACTTC. The chain combines TRBV5-3 with TRBJ2-5; D possibly corresponds to TRBD1 (5 bases). TRBV5-3 is assigned to the ORF class and has an uncertain function. The CDR3 runs to 14 residues. Trimming took off 1 base at V and 5 bases at J, with 12 bases between the two ends.

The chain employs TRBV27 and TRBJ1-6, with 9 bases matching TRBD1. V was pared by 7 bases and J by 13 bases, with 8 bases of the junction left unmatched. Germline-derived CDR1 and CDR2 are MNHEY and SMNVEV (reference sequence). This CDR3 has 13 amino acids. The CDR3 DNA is TGTGCCAGCAAGATGACAGGGGGATCCCCCCTCCACTTT. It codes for CASKMTGGSPLHF.